Listed here are 16 T cell receptor beta chains from one sample, sequenced in a study of cytomegalovirus exposure and HLA in healthy donors. PCR involved 60 Vbeta and 13 Jbeta primers. Some clones are missing from TCRdb's copy, which holds only in-frame ones; the method was immunoSEQ multiplex PCR. Among 98,000 or so clones, about 75% were seen once, and the ten largest hold about 5.3%. The sequenced sample was PBMCs. Receptor source: a man aged 60 to 75 in good health and CMV-seropositive.

The chain carries TRBV6-1 and TRBJ2-7; D gene ambiguous. CDR3 length: 16 residues. Germline V lookup: CDR1 MNHNS, CDR2 SASEGT. V was pared by 0 bases and J by 0 bases, with 12 bases between. For the CDR3, the DNA is TGTGCCAGCAGTGAAGCGCAGGTTTGGATCTCCTACGAGCAGTACTTC. Translation gives CASSEAQVWISYEQYF.

This chain joins TRBV6-4 and TRBJ2-3; D gene uncertain. CDR1 MRHNA and CDR2 SNTAGT come from the germline V gene. Trimming left V 6 bases short and J 0 bases short, with 10 bases between. The CDR3 spans 14 residues. The CDR3: CASRALGSTDTQYF. CDR3 nucleotide sequence: TGTGCCAGCAGAGCTCTCGGTAGCACAGATACGCAGTATTTT.

The chain combines TRBV10-2 with TRBJ2-5; 12 nucleotides match TRBD1. The germline CDR1 and CDR2 sequences are WSHSY and SAAADI. This CDR3 spans 17 amino acids. The trim removed 7 bases at V and 4 bases at J, leaving 13 bases unmatched. In DNA, the CDR3 is TGCGCCAGCAACCCCGGGACAGGGGGCGCGGGTTTAGAGACCCAGTACTTC. Protein sequence: CASNPGTGGAGLETQYF.

The chain employs TRBV27 and TRBJ2-5, with D possibly TRBD2 on 7 matching bases. The CDR3 loop spans 15 amino acids. Germline CDR1 MNHEY, CDR2 SMNVEV (reference sequence). The V and J ends lost 6 bases and 1 base respectively, with 15 bases between them. The CDR3 loop is CASRGGATPQETQYF. The CDR3 coding sequence is TGTGCCAGCAGAGGGGGGGCGACTCCCCAAGAGACCCAGTACTTC.

The rearrangement uses TRBV29-1 and TRBJ1-2; 7 positions agree with TRBD1. With V trimmed by 7 bases and J by 3 bases, 5 bases remained unmatched. Germline V lookup: CDR1 SQVTM, CDR2 ANQGSEA. This CDR3 spans 12 amino acids. In DNA, the CDR3 is TGCAGCGCCCTCGGGACAGACTATGGCTACACCTTC. It yields the protein CSALGTDYGYTF.

This clone turned up a few times. The chain employs TRBV12-2 and TRBJ1-4. TRBV12-2 is reported as a pseudogene. The CDR3 is made up of 13 amino acids. DNA for the CDR3: TGTGCAAGTCGCTACGGTACTAATGAAAAACTGTTTTTT. Its protein product is CASRYGTNEKLFF.

The sample holds a few counts of this clone. The V and J genes are TRBV5-4 and TRBJ1-5, with D perhaps matching TRBD1 (5 bases). The V end lost 4 bases, the J end lost 0 bases, and 8 bases lay between the germline ends. This CDR3 comprises 14 residues. Looked up from germline, CDR1 is SGHNT and CDR2 is YYREEE (reference sequence). In DNA form, the CDR3 reads TGTGCCAGCAGCCAGGGATTTAGCAATCAGCCCCAGCATTTT. It translates to CASSQGFSNQPQHF.

The chain joins TRBV5-1 to TRBJ2-1; D remains ambiguous. V was shortened by 4 bases and J by 0 bases, with 11 bases between the two germline ends. Germline V gene sequence: CDR1 SGHRS, CDR2 YFSETQ. The CDR3 is made up of 15 amino acids. The CDR3 bases are TGCGCCAGCAGCGTGACACGATCCTCCTACAATGAGCAGTTCTTC. Its translation: CASSVTRSSYNEQFF. Variable domain in full (rest from reference TRBV5-1 and TRBJ2-1): KAGVTQTPRYLIKTRGQQVTLSCSPISGHRSVSWYQQTPGQGLQFLFEYFSETQRNKGNFPGRFSGRQFSNSRSEMNVSTLELGDSALYLCASSVTRSSYNEQFFGPGTRLTVL.

The chain uses TRBV13 and TRBJ2-3, with TRBD1 matching 7 bases. V lost 1 base and J lost 1; bases outside the gene matches: 5. From germline, CDR1 is PRHDT and CDR2 FYEKMQ (reference sequence). The CDR3 length is 16 residues. The CDR3 sequence: CASSLEHRGRTDTQYF. DNA for the CDR3: TGTGCCAGCAGCTTAGAGCACAGGGGACGCACAGATACGCAGTATTTT.

V is TRBV5-1 and J is TRBJ2-5, with 8 bases that match TRBD2. Germline V gene lookup returns CDR1 SGHRS and CDR2 YFSETQ. V lost 6 bases, J lost 4 bases, and 5 bases stayed unmatched. The CDR3 length is 13 residues. The CDR3 protein is CASTPGGGETQYF. CDR3 bases: TGCGCCAGCACCCCGGGGGGGGGAGAGACCCAGTACTTC.

The CDR3 is CASSPWTGGTGELFF. The CDR3 DNA follows: TGTGCCAGTAGCCCTTGGACAGGGGGGACCGGGGAGCTGTTTTTT. The chain has TRBV19 and TRBJ2-2, with 10 positions matching TRBD1. CDR1 and CDR2 from the germline V gene are LNHDA and SQIVND (reference sequence). With 6 bases clipped from V and 5 bases from J, the junction kept 6 bases outside the gene matches. The CDR3 totals 15 residues.

V and J are TRBV4-2 and TRBJ2-3, with 10 bases lining up with TRBD2. V shed 4 bases, J shed 4 bases, and the junction held 8 bases outside the gene matches. This CDR3 has 16 amino acids. Germline CDR1 LGHNA, CDR2 YNFKEQ. Written as DNA, the CDR3 is TGTGCCAGCAGCCGCGGAAGCGGGGGGGCTTCAGATACGCAGTATTTT. This sequence encodes CASSRGSGGASDTQYF.

V is TRBV10-3 and J is TRBJ2-7, with TRBD1 matching 11 bases. This CDR3 region has 16 residues. Germline CDR1 reads ENHRY; CDR2 reads SYGVKD. The V gene end was trimmed by 4 bases and the J gene end by 1 base; junction bases not matched to a gene: 6. The CDR3 region is CAISGGQGVDSYEQYF. CDR3 nucleotides: TGTGCCATCAGTGGGGGACAGGGGGTGGATTCCTACGAGCAGTACTTC.

The chain couples TRBV29-1 to TRBJ2-1, with TRBD2 matching over 9 bases. This CDR3 spans 18 amino acids. The junction had 12 bases not matched to a gene; V was cut back by 3 bases and J by 0 bases. Germline CDR1 is SQVTM and CDR2 is ANQGSEA. The CDR3 coding sequence is TGCAGCGTTGATGGTGCACTAGCGGGTTCGAGCTCCTACAATGAGCAGTTCTTC. Protein product: CSVDGALAGSSSYNEQFF.

The rearrangement uses TRBV18 and TRBJ1-4, with 7 bases aligning to TRBD1. This CDR3 region has 13 residues. The V segment lost 6 bases and the J segment 7 bases; nucleotides outside the gene matches: 5. Per germline, CDR1 KGHSH and CDR2 LQKENI. The CDR3 sequence: CASSRDRAEKLFF. DNA of the CDR3: TGTGCCAGCTCCCGGGACAGAGCTGAAAAACTGTTTTTT.

The chain couples TRBV10-3 to TRBJ1-2, with 7 bases fitting TRBD1. The V gene's germline CDR1 is ENHRY and CDR2 SYGVKD. With V trimmed by 6 bases and J by 4 bases, 8 bases remained unmatched. The CDR3 consists of 14 residues. CDR3 amino acids: CAIRGQTTPYGYTF. The CDR3 DNA follows: TGTGCCATCAGGGGACAGACTACCCCCTATGGCTACACCTTC.